Presented here are 26 T cell receptor beta chains from one specimen sequenced in a study of cytotoxic CD8 clonotypes in ibrutinib-treated CLL. Assay used: immunoSEQ multiplex PCR; TCRdb lists only in-frame clones, some missing. The sample has some 310,000 clones; more than 65% are singletons. This specimen was PBMCs, taken before ibrutinib treatment. The receptors were gathered from a human donor with chronic lymphocytic leukemia.

The gene calls are TRBV18 and TRBJ2-7, with 9 bases aligning to TRBD1. The J segment lost 7 bases and the V segment lost 3 bases, leaving 4 bases of the junction unmatched. From germline, CDR1 is KGHSH and CDR2 LQKENI. This CDR3 has 13 amino acids. In DNA form, the CDR3 reads TGTGCCAGCTCACCTCACAGGGGGCAAGAGCAGTACTTC. It specifies CASSPHRGQEQYF. The full variable domain, completed using reference TRBV18 and TRBJ2-7, is NAGVMQNPRHLVRRRGQEARLRCSPMKGHSHVYWYRQLPEEGLKFMVYLQKENIIDESGMPKERFSAEFPKEGPSILRIQQVVRGDSAAYFCASSPHRGQEQYFGPGTRLTVT.

The chain uses TRBV9 and TRBJ2-7, with 7 bases aligning to TRBD2. This CDR3 has 15 amino acids. With V trimmed by 0 bases and J by 4 bases, 7 bases remained unmatched. The germline gives CDR1 SGDLS, CDR2 YYNGEE. As DNA, the CDR3 is TGTGCCAGCAGCGTAGGGGCTAGCGGAGATTACGAGCAGTACTTC. Translated, it gives CASSVGASGDYEQYF.

This clone was observed once. This rearrangement joins TRBV6-5 to TRBJ2-1; D remains ambiguous. CDR3 length: 14 amino acids. CDR1 is MNHEY, CDR2 SVGAGI, per germline. Between the trimmed V and J ends, which lost 2 bases and 1 base, there was a span of 6 bases. The CDR3 bases are TGTGCCAGCAGTTACGATTCGTCCTACAATGAGCAGTTCTTC. It codes for CASSYDSSYNEQFF.

This clone appeared a few times. CDR3 region: CASRYGRMNTEAFF. DNA of the CDR3: TGTGCCAGCAGGTACGGCAGGATGAACACTGAAGCTTTCTTT. The rearrangement links TRBV2 to TRBJ1-1; D ambiguous. The CDR3 sequence is 14 residues long. Between the trimmed V and J ends, which lost 6 bases and 0 bases, there was a span of 11 bases. Germline CDR1 SNHLY, CDR2 FYNNEI.

A few counts support this clone. The V gene is TRBV5-1, the J gene TRBJ2-1; TRBD2 agrees at 7 bases. Germline CDR1 SGHRS, CDR2 YFSETQ. The CDR3 is 14 amino acids. Trimming took 0 bases from V and 8 from J; bases not matched to a gene: 5. Here the CDR3 reads CASSLELARHEQFF. Written as DNA, the CDR3 is TGCGCCAGCAGCTTGGAACTAGCGAGGCATGAGCAGTTCTTC.

This clone has a handful of counts. At the DNA level, this CDR3 is encoded by other sequences in the same sample as well. V is TRBV30 and J is TRBJ1-5; no reliable D call. The V gene lost 0 bases and the J gene lost 4 bases, with 4 bases spanning the gap. The CDR3 spans 12 residues. Germline loops: CDR1 GTSNPN, CDR2 SVGIG (reference sequence). The CDR3 sequence: CAWSVSNQPQHF. CDR3 DNA: TGTGCCTGGAGTGTATCGAATCAGCCCCAGCATTTT.

CDR3 in amino acids: CATSRGQDNSPLHF. Written as DNA, the CDR3 is TGTGCCACCAGCAGAGGACAGGATAATTCACCCCTCCACTTT. The chain employs TRBV15 and TRBJ1-6, with D possibly TRBD1 on 6 matching bases. CDR1 is LNHNV, CDR2 YYDKDF, per germline (reference sequence). The length of the CDR3 is 14 residues. Trimming took 1 base from V and 5 from J, leaving 6 bases between them.

The V call is TRBV7-6, the J call TRBJ1-5; 9 bases fit TRBD1. The CDR3 has 15 residues. Unmatched junction bases numbered 9, after V lost 6 bases and J lost 6 bases. Germline-derived CDR1 and CDR2 are SGHVS and FNYEAQ. This chain's CDR3 is CASSYGTGYGQPQHF. CDR3 nucleotide sequence: TGTGCCAGCAGTTACGGGACAGGGTACGGTCAGCCCCAGCATTTT.

The chain recombines TRBV18 with TRBJ2-7; 9 positions match TRBD1. V lost 2 bases to trimming and J lost 5 bases; unmatched junction nucleotides: 4. Germline V CDR1 and CDR2: KGHSH, LQKENI. The CDR3 consists of 14 residues. Here the CDR3 DNA reads TGTGCCAGCTCACCAGAGACAGGGGGTAACGAGCAGTACTTC. It translates to CASSPETGGNEQYF.

The chain has TRBV9 and TRBJ1-2; 10 bases match TRBD1. CDR1 SGDLS and CDR2 YYNGEE come from the germline V gene. Trimming cost V 3 bases and J 1 base; bases outside gene matches: 9. The CDR3 is 17 residues long. The DNA of the CDR3 is TGTGCCAGCAGCGGACCCTTTGACAGGGGGCTTAACTATGGCTACACCTTC. Protein product: CASSGPFDRGLNYGYTF.

The CDR3 is CASSTGLAGTYEQYF. The CDR3 bases are TGTGCCAGTAGTACCGGACTAGCGGGGACCTACGAGCAGTACTTC. This sequence joins TRBV19 and TRBJ2-7, with 12 nucleotides matching TRBD2. CDR3 length equals 15 residues. The J segment lost 2 bases and the V segment lost 4 bases, leaving 3 bases of the junction unmatched. The germline CDR1 and CDR2 sequences are LNHDA and SQIVND (reference sequence).

This chain connects TRBV2 to TRBJ2-7; 8 positions agree with TRBD1. CDR1 is SNHLY, CDR2 FYNNEI, per germline. This CDR3 comprises 14 residues. Trimming took 10 bases from V and 2 from J; bases not matched to a gene: 10. CDR3 in amino acids: CAKAWGDRPYEQYF. CDR3 sequence (DNA): TGTGCCAAAGCTTGGGGGGACAGGCCCTACGAGCAGTACTTC.

A single count supports this clone. V gene TRBV6-6 combines with J gene TRBJ1-2; 9 nucleotides agree with TRBD1. J was trimmed by 2 bases and V by 2 bases; bases with no gene match: 3. From germline, CDR1 is MNHNY and CDR2 SVGAGI (reference sequence). The CDR3 consists of 15 residues. Here the CDR3 reads CASSYGQGLNYGYTF. Here the CDR3 DNA reads TGTGCCAGCAGTTACGGACAGGGGTTAAACTATGGCTACACCTTC.

The chain links TRBV2 to TRBJ1-1; perhaps TRBD1 as D (6 bases). Trimming shortened V by 8 bases and J by 4 bases, and 14 bases separated the two germline ends. Germline loops: CDR1 SNHLY, CDR2 FYNNEI. The CDR3 is made up of 13 amino acids. CDR3 region: CASSGEMGTEAFF. The DNA of the CDR3 is TGTGCCAGCTCAGGGGAGATGGGCACTGAAGCTTTCTTT.

For the CDR3, the DNA is TGTGCCAGCAGCTTATCCCGGAAGACTAGCGGGCGATCCTACGAGCAGTACTTC. Amino acids: CASSLSRKTSGRSYEQYF. V gene TRBV11-2 combines with J gene TRBJ2-7, with 10 nucleotides matching TRBD2. The germline V gene encodes CDR1 SGHAT and CDR2 FQNNGV. Trimming took 2 bases from V and 1 from J; bases not matched to a gene: 11. The CDR3 sequence is 18 residues long.

The V call is TRBV29-1, the J call TRBJ2-7, with D uncertain. Germline V gives CDR1 SQVTM, CDR2 ANQGSEA. Between the trimmed V and J ends, which lost 1 base and 0 bases, there was a span of 13 bases. The CDR3 is 15 residues long. As DNA, the CDR3 is TGCAGCGTTGAAGCAATCTCGGCAAACTCCTACGAGCAGTACTTC. Protein: CSVEAISANSYEQYF.

The gene calls are TRBV15 and TRBJ1-1; possible D gene TRBD1, 5 bases. Germline-derived CDR1 and CDR2 are LNHNV and YYDKDF (reference sequence). The CDR3 contains 14 residues. Trimming took 4 bases from V and 5 from J, leaving 14 bases between them. In nucleotides, the CDR3 is TGTGCCACCAGCATCGGCGGGGCTAGGACTGAAGCTTTCTTT. Translation: CATSIGGARTEAFF.

V gene TRBV7-8 combines with J gene TRBJ1-2; tentatively, D is TRBD1 (6 bases). The germline V gene has CDR1 SGHVS and CDR2 FQNEAQ. This CDR3 contains 14 residues. Trimming stripped 5 bases from V and 0 bases from J, with 10 bases between. CDR3 nucleotides: TGTGCCAGCAGCAGCAGGGGATCTAACTATGGCTACACCTTC. Protein sequence: CASSSRGSNYGYTF.

The rearrangement uses TRBV4-3 and TRBJ2-7; 8 bases align to TRBD2. The V segment lost 2 bases and the J segment 5 bases; nucleotides outside the gene matches: 17. There are 18 residues in the CDR3. Germline V gives CDR1 LGHNA, CDR2 YSLEER. CDR3 sequence: CASSQQLPRIAGTHEQYF. As DNA, the CDR3 is TGCGCCAGCAGCCAACAACTCCCTCGAATAGCGGGAACTCACGAGCAGTACTTC.

The gene calls are TRBV30 and TRBJ2-7; D is unclear. The length of the CDR3 is 13 residues. CDR1 is GTSNPN, CDR2 SVGIG, per germline (reference sequence). With 4 bases removed from V and 2 bases from J, the gap between germline ends came to 12 bases. In DNA, the CDR3 is TGTGCCTGGACGACGTCGGTGGCCTACGAGCAGTACTTC. This gives the protein CAWTTSVAYEQYF.

The CDR3 loop reads CASSRQGIGQPQHF. Written as DNA, the CDR3 is TGTGCCAGCAGTCGACAGGGTATAGGCCAGCCCCAGCATTTT. V usage is TRBV2 and J usage is TRBJ1-5; 7 bases are shared with TRBD1. The junction had 8 bases not matched to a gene; V was cut back by 5 bases and J by 7 bases. CDR1 and CDR2 (germline): SNHLY, FYNNEI. This CDR3 has 14 residues.

The chain couples TRBV27 to TRBJ2-4; D perhaps matches TRBD1 (6 bases). The CDR3 is made up of 16 amino acids. V was trimmed by 9 bases and J by 0 bases, leaving 18 bases between them. In germline, CDR1 is MNHEY, CDR2 SMNVEV (reference sequence). In nucleotides, the CDR3 is TGTGCCAGTACACTAAAGGGGGTTCTAGCCAAAAACATTCAGTACTTC. Translation: CASTLKGVLAKNIQYF.

The chain joins TRBV7-9 to TRBJ2-7, with TRBD1 as a possible D gene (6 bases). Trimming stripped 4 bases from V and 0 bases from J, with 19 bases between. CDR1 is SEHNR and CDR2 is FQNEAQ in the germline V gene (reference sequence). This CDR3 spans 17 amino acids. The CDR3 is CASSSERQELFSYEQYF. DNA of the CDR3: TGTGCCAGCAGCTCAGAAAGACAGGAATTATTCTCCTACGAGCAGTACTTC.

This chain connects TRBV2 to TRBJ1-5; D might be TRBD1 (6 bases). Germline V gene sequence: CDR1 SNHLY, CDR2 FYNNEI. The CDR3 totals 14 residues. V was cut by 8 bases and J by 7 bases, with 18 bases left in between. The CDR3, as DNA: TGTGCCAGCGTAGACCCCAGGGGTTTGCAGCCCCAGCATTTT. Protein sequence: CASVDPRGLQPQHF.

This clone was found a few times. The rearrangement joins TRBV19 to TRBJ2-7; possibly TRBD1 for D (5 bases). The CDR3 contains 12 residues. Between the trimmed V and J ends, which lost 5 bases and 3 bases, there was a span of 8 bases. The germline V gene has CDR1 LNHDA and CDR2 SQIVND (reference sequence). CDR3 nucleotides: TGTGCCAGTAGTGAAACAGGCTACGAGCAGTACTTC. Residues: CASSETGYEQYF.

This clone was seen a few times. The chain links TRBV18 to TRBJ2-1; 9 positions match TRBD1. Germline V gene data show CDR1 as KGHSH and CDR2 as LQKENI. J was trimmed by 10 bases and V by 5 bases; bases with no gene match: 6. This CDR3 region has 13 residues. DNA for the CDR3: TGTGCCAGCTCAAAAACAGGGGGCGGAGAGCAGTTCTTC. Protein sequence: CASSKTGGGEQFF.